This TCR beta chain is drawn from a study of T-cell reconstitution after alpha-beta-depleted transplantation in children. Unique molecular identifiers were incorporated during preparation of the TCRbeta library. TCRdb reprocessed the PCR reads via MiXCR and lists one record per CDR3 protein. The data contain over 300,000 distinct CDR3 sequences, under 13% of them singletons. This clonotype was observed many times. Specimen: PBMCs from the stem cell graft donor, collected from the stem cell graft. The receptor's source is a human donor who donated a stem cell graft to a child with acute lymphoblastic leukemia.

The CDR3 DNA reads TGTGCCTGGAGTGATCTCGCGGGGTCCACTGAAGCTTTCTTT. Its protein product is CAWSDLAGSTEAFF. The chain has TRBV30 and TRBJ1-1; D gene unclear. CDR1 is GTSNPN and CDR2 is SVGIG in the germline V gene (reference sequence). This CDR3 has 14 residues. The ends were cut back, 1 base at V and 4 bases at J, with 13 bases in the middle.